This passage covers 11 T cell receptor beta chains from one sample sequenced in a study of blood T cell repertoires in COVID-19. Data came from immunoSEQ multiplex PCR; TCRdb stores just in-frame clones and leaves some out. The sample contains 150,000 to 200,000 clones, around 80% of which appear only once. The material sequenced was peripheral blood. These receptors were obtained from a man aged 70 or older with active or convalescent COVID-19.

This clone was picked up many times. The chain combines TRBV19 with TRBJ2-3, with TRBD1 matching 10 bases. Germline V gene lookup returns CDR1 LNHDA and CDR2 SQIVND (reference sequence). Trimming at V came to 5 bases and at J to 6 bases, leaving 5 bases not matched to a gene. CDR3 length: 14 residues. Here the CDR3 reads CASSPGQGEDTQYF. Here the CDR3 DNA reads TGTGCCAGTAGTCCTGGACAGGGGGAGGATACGCAGTATTTT.

The CDR3 reads CASSSRTGGDYEQYF. The DNA of the CDR3 is TGTGCCAGTAGTTCCAGGACAGGGGGTGACTACGAGCAGTACTTC. The genes are TRBV19 and TRBJ2-7; 10 bases are a match to TRBD1. The CDR3 runs 15 residues. Germline V gene sequence: CDR1 LNHDA, CDR2 SQIVND (reference sequence). Germline trimming cut 5 bases from V and 3 bases from J; bases unmatched to any gene: 7.

The CDR3 loop reads CASSLGGGYNEQFF. The CDR3 DNA sequence: TGCGCCAGCAGCTTGGGTGGGGGGTACAATGAGCAGTTCTTC. The chain employs TRBV5-1 and TRBJ2-1, with D perhaps TRBD2 (6 bases). V was clipped by 0 bases and J by 4 bases, with 8 bases between them. Germline V gene data show CDR1 as SGHRS and CDR2 as YFSETQ. This CDR3 has 14 residues.

The chain couples TRBV5-1 to TRBJ2-3; D is perhaps TRBD1 (5 bases). Germline loops: CDR1 SGHRS, CDR2 YFSETQ. The CDR3 runs to 13 residues. With 6 bases removed from V and 4 bases from J, the gap between germline ends came to 12 bases. CDR3 nucleotide sequence: TGCGCCAGCACCCTTCAGGGCTCAGATACGCAGTATTTT. Encoded protein: CASTLQGSDTQYF.

As regards this clone: This sample also contains other DNA sequences that code for the same CDR3. V and J are TRBV24-1 and TRBJ2-5, with 10 bases lining up with TRBD1. The CDR3 spans 15 residues. Per germline, CDR1 KGHDR and CDR2 SFDVKD. The J segment lost 4 bases and the V segment lost 2 bases, leaving 3 bases of the junction unmatched. The CDR3: CATSDSGQGGETQYF. The CDR3 region has the DNA TGTGCCACCAGTGATTCTGGACAGGGGGGAGAGACCCAGTACTTC.

The chain uses TRBV30 and TRBJ2-7; TRBD2 agrees at 8 bases. J lost 5 bases, V lost 4 bases, and 19 bases had no gene match. This CDR3 has 17 residues. The V gene's germline CDR1 is GTSNPN and CDR2 SVGIG (reference sequence). CDR3 DNA sequence: TGTGCCTGGATCTCAAGGGGATCGGGACTAGGGTGGCACGAGCAGTACTTC. Its protein is CAWISRGSGLGWHEQYF. The whole variable domain, filled in from reference TRBV30 and TRBJ2-7, reads SQTIHQWPATLVQPVGSPLSLECTVEGTSNPNLYWYRQAAGRGLQLLFYSVGIGQISSEVPQNLSASRPQDRQFILSSKKLLLSDSGFYLCAWISRGSGLGWHEQYFGPGTRLTVT.

On this clone itself: In the same sample, other DNA sequences code for this CDR3. J is TRBJ2-7 and V is TRBV5-1; possible D gene TRBD1, 6 bases. The germline V and J ends were trimmed by 0 bases and 2 bases, with 6 bases remaining between them. Germline values: CDR1 SGHRS, CDR2 YFSETQ. The CDR3 has 13 residues. The CDR3 protein is CASSLDRAYEQYF. CDR3 coding DNA: TGCGCCAGCAGCTTGGACAGGGCCTACGAGCAGTACTTC.

The chain couples TRBV30 to TRBJ1-5; D gene uncertain. Trimming stripped 1 base from V and 4 bases from J, with 5 bases between. Germline CDR1 and CDR2: GTSNPN and SVGIG (reference sequence). The CDR3 runs 12 residues. Written as DNA, the CDR3 is TGTGCCTGGAGTGACAGTAATCAGCCCCAGCATTTT. Protein product: CAWSDSNQPQHF.

CDR3 loop: CASKGTRSGELFF. CDR3 bases: TGTGCCAGCAAGGGGACTCGTTCCGGGGAGCTGTTTTTT. V gene TRBV7-2 combines with J gene TRBJ2-2; a weak D match, TRBD2 (6 bases). Germline values: CDR1 SGHTA, CDR2 FQGNSA. This CDR3 comprises 13 residues. V lost 7 bases, J lost 6 bases, and 12 bases lay in between.

The rearrangement joins TRBV2 to TRBJ2-2; 7 nucleotides line up with TRBD1. With 4 bases clipped from V and 1 base from J, the junction kept 0 bases outside the gene matches. The CDR3 consists of 14 residues. The germline gives CDR1 SNHLY, CDR2 FYNNEI. CDR3 in amino acids: CASSGQGNTGELFF. The DNA of the CDR3 is TGTGCCAGCAGTGGACAGGGGAACACCGGGGAGCTGTTTTTT. Full variable domain (rest looked up from reference TRBV2 and TRBJ2-2): EPEVTQTPSHQVTQMGQEVILRCVPISNHLYFYWYRQILGQKVEFLVSFYNNEISEKSEIFDDQFSVERPDGSNFTLKIRSTKLEDSAMYFCASSGQGNTGELFFGEGSRLTVL.

The chain has TRBV7-6 and TRBJ2-5; 11 positions agree with TRBD1. CDR3 size: 16 residues. CDR1 and CDR2 (germline): SGHVS, FNYEAQ. The junction had 5 bases not matched to a gene; V was cut back by 3 bases and J by 2 bases. CDR3 DNA sequence: TGTGCCAGCAGCTTTGGGACAGGGGGAGGTCAAGAGACCCAGTACTTC. It specifies CASSFGTGGGQETQYF.